This TCR beta chain was captured by sequencing in a study of blood T cell repertoires in COVID-19. Study-wide background: COVID-19 samples from acute and convalescent phases originated in the United States, Italy and Spain.

Original data processing: Reference gene primer amplification in the assay estimated nucleated cell counts. Using immunoSEQ multiplex PCR, the repertoire was profiled, and TCRdb retains in-frame clones only, with some absent. V and J calls and clone size are those listed in that table; D and trimming were worked out from the DNA. The table includes around 170,000 clones, about 91% detected once. This clone was detected only a few times. CDR1 is LGHNT and CDR2 is FRNRAP in the germline V gene. This CDR3 has 15 amino acids. V lost 6 bases to trimming and J lost 6 bases; unmatched junction nucleotides: 11.

The sequencing input was peripheral blood. The V gene is TRBV12-5, the J gene TRBJ1-3, with 7 bases aligning to TRBD1. The sequence was collected from a woman aged 30 to 39 with acute or convalescent COVID-19. The CDR3 protein is CASGADQGEINTIYF. The CDR3 nucleotides are TGTGCTAGTGGGGCGGACCAGGGGGAAATAAACACCATATATTTT.